This passage covers 10 T cell receptor beta chains from one sample sequenced in a study of shared clonotypes between healthy human individuals. Here immunoSEQ multiplex PCR was the method, and the copy in TCRdb shows in-frame clones only, minus some. The sample has 600,000 to 800,000 clones, approximately 77% seen once. Sequenced sample: memory CD4+ T cells sorted from blood. Subset indicated: CD45RA-negative fraction. All receptors derive from a woman aged 25 to 39 in good health.

The V gene is TRBV5-1, the J gene TRBJ2-5; D possibly corresponds to TRBD2 (6 bases). The CDR3 loop spans 15 amino acids. CDR1 is SGHRS and CDR2 is YFSETQ in the germline V gene. V lost 3 bases, J lost 1 base, and 13 bases lay in between. This CDR3 is CASSSRETVQETQYF. CDR3 nucleotides: TGCGCCAGCAGCTCCCGGGAGACCGTCCAAGAGACCCAGTACTTC.

The CDR3 here is CASSLETLANEQYF. The CDR3 DNA is TGTGCCAGCAGCTTAGAGACACTAGCAAACGAGCAGTACTTC. The rearrangement uses TRBV7-9 and TRBJ2-7, with D perhaps matching TRBD2 (6 bases). The CDR3 spans 14 residues. The V end was cut by 1 base, the J end by 5 bases, with 12 bases between. Germline V lookup: CDR1 SEHNR, CDR2 FQNEAQ (reference sequence).

CDR3 in DNA: TGTGCCAGCAGCTTATTACCGGGACTAGCGGGAGGGCCGTACTTC. Translated, it gives CASSLLPGLAGGPYF. The V gene is TRBV11-2, the J gene TRBJ2-7; 16 bases line up with TRBD2. The CDR3 contains 15 residues. The V and J ends lost 2 bases and 12 bases, in that order; junction bases with no gene match: 7. Looked up from germline, CDR1 is SGHAT and CDR2 is FQNNGV. The entire variable domain, with the rest obtained from reference TRBV11-2 and TRBJ2-7, is as follows: EAGVAQSPRYKIIEKRQSVAFWCNPISGHATLYWYQQILGQGPKLLIQFQNNGVVDDSQLPKDRFSAERLKGVDSTLKIQPAKLEDSAVYLCASSLLPGLAGGPYFGPGTRLTVT.

V gene TRBV25-1 combines with J gene TRBJ2-1, with D perhaps matching TRBD2 (6 bases). The CDR3 contains 15 residues. Germline V gene lookup returns CDR1 MGHDK and CDR2 SYGVNS. Between the trimmed V and J ends, which lost 7 bases and 4 bases, there was a span of 17 bases. CDR3 nucleotide sequence: TGTGCCAGCACGAGGGGCGGGGCAACGTACAATGAGCAGTTCTTC. Amino acids: CASTRGGATYNEQFF.

V is TRBV30 and J is TRBJ2-5; tentative D call: TRBD1 (6 bases). Germline CDR1 is GTSNPN and CDR2 is SVGIG (reference sequence). Trimming shortened V by 8 bases and J by 1 base, and 14 bases separated the two germline ends. The CDR3 is 13 amino acids. The DNA for the CDR3 is TGTGCCGTCAAGACAGGATTCCAAGAGACCCAGTACTTC. Amino acids: CAVKTGFQETQYF.

The rearrangement joins TRBV28 to TRBJ2-7; maybe TRBD1 (6 bases). This CDR3 has 17 residues. V was clipped by 7 bases and J by 2 bases, with 24 bases between them. The germline gives CDR1 MDHEN, CDR2 SYDVKM. The CDR3 sequence is CASNLSRGRGSAYEQYF. The CDR3 nucleotides read TGTGCCAGCAATCTCTCCAGGGGTAGGGGGTCCGCCTACGAGCAGTACTTC.

The gene calls are TRBV28 and TRBJ2-7, with TRBD2 identical over 9 bases. CDR1 is MDHEN, CDR2 SYDVKM, per germline. The CDR3 runs to 12 residues. V lost 7 bases, J lost 5 bases, and 3 bases stayed unmatched. The CDR3 loop is CASIAGENEQYF. The CDR3 nucleotides are TGTGCCAGCATAGCGGGAGAGAACGAGCAGTACTTC. The full variable domain, rest sourced from reference TRBV28 and TRBJ2-7, is DVKVTQSSRYLVKRTGEKVFLECVQDMDHENMFWYRQDPGLGLRLIYFSYDVKMKEKGDIPEGYSVSREKKERFSLILESASTNQTSMYLCASIAGENEQYFGPGTRLTVT.

This clone was picked up a small number of times. The chain carries TRBV28 and TRBJ2-7; 7 nucleotides line up with TRBD2. Germline loops: CDR1 MDHEN, CDR2 SYDVKM. The CDR3 runs 12 residues. J lost 6 bases, V lost 7 bases, and 6 bases had no gene match. The CDR3 sequence is CASKVREGEQYF. The CDR3 coding sequence is TGTGCCAGCAAAGTCAGGGAGGGCGAGCAGTACTTC.

The chain has TRBV6-1 and TRBJ1-1, with 9 bases fitting TRBD1. Trimming at V came to 5 bases and at J to 4 bases, leaving 5 bases not matched to a gene. This CDR3 contains 14 residues. Germline V gene sequence: CDR1 MNHNS, CDR2 SASEGT. This chain's CDR3 is CASSTGQGSTEAFF. DNA of the CDR3: TGTGCCAGCAGTACCGGACAGGGGAGCACTGAAGCTTTCTTT.

The chain couples TRBV29-1 to TRBJ1-1, with D unresolved. CDR1 and CDR2 (germline): SQVTM, ANQGSEA. The V and J ends lost 3 bases and 1 base respectively, with 9 bases between them. This CDR3 is built from 13 residues. CDR3 nucleotide sequence: TGCAGCGTTGAGGACTGGCGGAACACTGAAGCTTTCTTT. Its protein is CSVEDWRNTEAFF. Using reference TRBV29-1 and TRBJ1-1 for the parts outside the CDR3, the full variable domain is SAVISQKPSRDICQRGTSLTIQCQVDSQVTMMFWYRQQPGQSLTLIATANQGSEATYESGFVIDKFPISRPNLTFSTLTVSNMSPEDSSIYLCSVEDWRNTEAFFGQGTRLTVV.